The 21 T cell receptor beta chains below come from one sample, sequenced in a study of cytomegalovirus exposure and HLA in healthy donors. The PCR ran on 60 Vbeta and 13 Jbeta primers. The data were produced by immunoSEQ multiplex PCR, yet TCRdb's version contains in-frame clones alone and is incomplete. This sample carries around 97,000 clones, with 3.5% going to the ten biggest clones. Sequenced sample: PBMCs. Receptor source: a man in his forties or fifties in good health and CMV-seronegative.

This chain connects TRBV19 to TRBJ1-2; 7 bases are a match to TRBD1. Germline V gene sequence: CDR1 LNHDA, CDR2 SQIVND (reference sequence). The junction had 10 bases not matched to a gene; V was cut back by 1 base and J by 8 bases. The CDR3 runs to 15 residues. The chain's CDR3 is CASSIARGAVGGYTF. The CDR3 nucleotides are TGTGCCAGTAGTATAGCCAGGGGGGCAGTTGGCGGCTACACCTTC.

The V and J genes are TRBV2 and TRBJ1-3, with D perhaps matching TRBD1 (5 bases). Between the trimmed V and J ends, which lost 2 bases and 0 bases, there was a span of 11 bases. Germline V gives CDR1 SNHLY, CDR2 FYNNEI. The length of the CDR3 is 16 residues. In DNA form, the CDR3 reads TGTGCCAGCAGTGAAACAGGAACCACCTCTGGAAACACCATATATTTT. Its protein is CASSETGTTSGNTIYF.

The chain's CDR3 is CASSDVRTGLYNSPLHF. The CDR3 nucleotides read TGTGCCAGCAGTGATGTCCGGACAGGGCTCTATAATTCACCCCTCCACTTT. The gene calls are TRBV25-1 and TRBJ1-6, with 8 bases lining up with TRBD1. The CDR3 spans 17 residues. Germline V lookup: CDR1 MGHDK, CDR2 SYGVNS. With 3 bases clipped from V and 3 bases from J, the junction kept 7 bases outside the gene matches.

The chain recombines TRBV5-4 with TRBJ2-7, with TRBD1 identical over 9 bases. Germline values: CDR1 SGHNT, CDR2 YYREEE (reference sequence). Trimming cost V 4 bases and J 4 bases; bases outside gene matches: 3. The CDR3 covers 13 residues. The CDR3 DNA follows: TGTGCCAGCAGCACCGGACAGGGGTACGAGCAGTACTTC. It codes for CASSTGQGYEQYF.

The CDR3 loop is CASSVGTASYEQYF. CDR3 nucleotide sequence: TGTGCCAGCAGCGTGGGGACAGCATCCTACGAGCAGTACTTC. The gene calls are TRBV5-4 and TRBJ2-7, with 7 bases that match TRBD1. Germline assignment: CDR1 SGHNT and CDR2 YYREEE (reference sequence). V trimming: 4 bases; J trimming: 1 base; junction bases outside the gene matches: 5. The CDR3 runs 14 residues.

This chain uses TRBV5-1 with TRBJ1-2, with D possibly TRBD1 on 5 matching bases. Germline CDR1 reads SGHRS; CDR2 reads YFSETQ. The CDR3 loop spans 15 amino acids. Trimming stripped 0 bases from V and 4 bases from J, with 13 bases between. The chain's CDR3 is CASSLGGTDVYGYTF. CDR3 DNA sequence: TGCGCCAGCAGCTTGGGCGGGACGGACGTCTATGGCTACACCTTC.

The rearrangement uses TRBV2 and TRBJ2-2; no clear D. The germline V gene encodes CDR1 SNHLY and CDR2 FYNNEI. Trimming removed 5 bases at V and 1 base at J, with 11 bases between. The CDR3 runs to 15 residues. For the CDR3, the DNA is TGTGCCAGCAGTTCAAGAAGAGGGAACACCGGGGAGCTGTTTTTT. This gives the protein CASSSRRGNTGELFF.

The chain employs TRBV18 and TRBJ2-1; D is uncertain. Germline CDR1 and CDR2: KGHSH and LQKENI. Trimming stripped 0 bases from V and 7 bases from J, with 7 bases between. The CDR3 has 13 amino acids. Here the CDR3 reads CASSPPAWNEQFF. The CDR3 coding sequence is TGTGCCAGCTCACCACCGGCATGGAATGAGCAGTTCTTC. Combining the CDR3 with reference TRBV18 and TRBJ2-1 gives the whole variable domain NAGVMQNPRHLVRRRGQEARLRCSPMKGHSHVYWYRQLPEEGLKFMVYLQKENIIDESGMPKERFSAEFPKEGPSILRIQQVVRGDSAAYFCASSPPAWNEQFFGPGTRLTVL.

The V and J genes are TRBV7-5 and TRBJ2-2; the table's D call, TRBD1, was not checked against the DNA. TRBV7-5 is assigned pseudogene status. This CDR3 comprises 15 residues. Here the CDR3 DNA reads TGTGCCAGAAGCTCCCCAGGGGAATTGTTCGGGGAGCTGTTTTTT. Its protein product is CARSSPGELFGELFF.

The CDR3 region is CASRDRDTFQGYTF. CDR3 nucleotide sequence: TGTGCCAGCAGAGACCGGGACACCTTCCAGGGCTACACCTTC. The chain joins TRBV2 to TRBJ1-2, with a tentative D call TRBD1 (6 bases). Trimming left V 6 bases short and J 8 bases short, with 19 bases between. The length of the CDR3 is 14 residues. Germline V gene data show CDR1 as SNHLY and CDR2 as FYNNEI.

As DNA, the CDR3 is TGCGCCAGCAGCCCAACTAGCGGGGGGTTTTCTAGCACAGATACGCAGTATTTT. This sequence encodes CASSPTSGGFSSTDTQYF. The rearrangement links TRBV5-1 to TRBJ2-3, with TRBD2 matching over 12 bases. The CDR3 is 18 residues long. V shed 4 bases, J shed 0 bases, and the junction held 9 bases outside the gene matches. CDR1 is SGHRS, CDR2 YFSETQ, per germline.

The V gene is TRBV28, the J gene TRBJ2-7, with a possible D match to TRBD1 (5 bases). The CDR3 spans 12 residues. V was clipped by 8 bases and J by 0 bases, with 8 bases between them. Germline V lookup: CDR1 MDHEN, CDR2 SYDVKM. CDR3 DNA: TGTGCCAGCTTGGACACCTCCTACGAGCAGTACTTC. Its protein product is CASLDTSYEQYF. Complete variable domain (other parts from reference TRBV28 and TRBJ2-7): DVKVTQSSRYLVKRTGEKVFLECVQDMDHENMFWYRQDPGLGLRLIYFSYDVKMKEKGDIPEGYSVSREKKERFSLILESASTNQTSMYLCASLDTSYEQYFGPGTRLTVT.

The chain combines TRBV9 with TRBJ2-7; tentative D call: TRBD1 (6 bases). The CDR3 runs to 14 residues. CDR1 and CDR2 from the germline V gene are SGDLS and YYNGEE. Trimming removed 8 bases from V and 3 bases from J, with 18 bases in between. The CDR3 region is CASTNRVWCYEQYF. CDR3 bases: TGTGCCAGTACAAACAGGGTTTGGTGCTACGAGCAGTACTTC.

V is TRBV6-1 and J is TRBJ2-5; D is ambiguous. Germline V gene data show CDR1 as MNHNS and CDR2 as SASEGT. This CDR3 region has 14 residues. The V end was cut by 5 bases, the J end by 3 bases, with 13 bases between. DNA for the CDR3: TGTGCCAGCAGTAGATGGGCTGTTGAAGAGACCCAGTACTTC. The encoded protein is CASSRWAVEETQYF.

The rearrangement links TRBV13 to TRBJ2-3; 13 nucleotides line up with TRBD2. The length of the CDR3 is 17 residues. With V trimmed by 5 bases and J by 2 bases, 7 bases remained unmatched. CDR1 PRHDT and CDR2 FYEKMQ come from the germline V gene (reference sequence). The CDR3 DNA reads as TGTGCCAGCAGCATTAGGACTAGCGGGGGAAACACAGATACGCAGTATTTT. It codes for CASSIRTSGGNTDTQYF.

The V call is TRBV2, the J call TRBJ1-3; no definite D call. CDR3 length: 14 amino acids. Germline lookup yields CDR1 SNHLY and CDR2 FYNNEI. V lost 1 base, J lost 4 bases, and 8 bases lay in between. The CDR3 DNA sequence: TGTGCCAGCAGTGAAGTCGTATCCGGAAACACCATATATTTT. This translates into CASSEVVSGNTIYF.

The V gene is TRBV2, the J gene TRBJ1-1; D is unresolved. Germline V gene sequence: CDR1 SNHLY, CDR2 FYNNEI. V lost 5 bases, J lost 1 base, and 11 bases lay in between. CDR3 size: 14 residues. For the CDR3, the DNA is TGTGCCAGCAGTAACCGGGAGAAGAACACTGAAGCTTTCTTT. It specifies CASSNREKNTEAFF.

The V gene is TRBV19, the J gene TRBJ2-5, with D perhaps TRBD2 (7 bases). CDR1 and CDR2 (germline): LNHDA, SQIVND (reference sequence). This CDR3 is 14 amino acids long. V lost 3 bases and J 6 bases, leaving 14 bases between the germline ends. Here the CDR3 DNA reads TGTGCCAGTAGTATGGTGGGGGGGGCGAAGACCCAGTACTTC. Protein sequence: CASSMVGGAKTQYF.

V usage is TRBV27 and J usage is TRBJ2-5; 7 bases match TRBD2. The CDR3 is 14 amino acids. Germline assignment: CDR1 MNHEY and CDR2 SMNVEV (reference sequence). V lost 3 bases, J lost 4 bases, and 5 bases stayed unmatched. CDR3 in DNA: TGTGCCAGCAGTTTCACGGTAGCGGGAGAGACCCAGTACTTC. Protein product: CASSFTVAGETQYF.

A note on this clone: One end of the junction does not line up with germline, which may come from a read error. The chain has TRBV10-1 and TRBJ1-5; D is undetermined. Germline CDR1 WNHNN, CDR2 SYGVQD (reference sequence). The CDR3 spans 13 residues. This CDR3 reads CVSRWRMDGPQHF. CDR3 bases: TGCGTCAGCAGATGGAGGATGGACGGACCCCAGCATTTT.

The V gene is TRBV6-5, the J gene TRBJ2-1, with 10 bases identical to TRBD2. CDR1 and CDR2 from the germline V gene are MNHEY and SVGAGI. CDR3 length equals 15 residues. V lost 6 bases, J lost 10 bases, and 12 bases stayed unmatched. The CDR3 DNA follows: TGTGCCAGCAGATACCTAGCGGGGGCTGAAAGGGAGCAGTTCTTC. Translated, it gives CASRYLAGAEREQFF.